Listed below are T cell receptor beta chains from one sample, sequenced in a study of T cell responses to AZD1222 COVID-19 vaccine. The assay was immunoSEQ multiplex PCR, and TCRdb's table has in-frame clones only and misses some. The sample lists roughly 150,000 clones, 91% occurring once. The sequences come from peripheral blood, collected on day 0 of AZD1222 vaccination. Every receptor here comes from an adult in good health. CDR3s include the opening cysteine and the closing phenylalanine or tryptophan. The order of the fields is CDR3 DNA, CDR3 protein, D gene, clone size, V gene, J gene. A D gene is named only where the DNA matches it firmly. Expanded clones get a size class; other rows say once, few or many, or leave the size out.

CDR3nt: TGTGCCAGCAGCCGGGACTCTGGGGCCAACGTCCTGACTTTC; CDR3aa: CASSRDSGANVLTF; d_gene: NA; abundance: NA; v_gene: TRBV7-9; j_gene: TRBJ2-6
CDR3nt: TGTGCCAGCAGTTCTTGGGCAGGGGAGTTGCACACTGAAGCTTTCTTT; CDR3aa: CASSSWAGELHTEAFF; d_gene: NA; abundance: NA; v_gene: TRBV6-5; j_gene: TRBJ1-1
CDR3nt: TGTGCCAGCAGTTTAAGGGGATATGGCTACACCTTC; CDR3aa: CASSLRGYGYTF; d_gene: NA; abundance: NA; v_gene: TRBV12-3/TRBV12-4; j_gene: TRBJ1-2
CDR3nt: TGTGCCAGCAGTTTATCGGGGAACCCCCAGCATTTT; CDR3aa: CASSLSGNPQHF; d_gene: NA; abundance: NA; v_gene: TRBV28; j_gene: TRBJ1-5
CDR3nt: TGTGCCAGCAGCTCAGGGGGCTCTAATCAGCCCCAGCATTTT; CDR3aa: CASSSGGSNQPQHF; d_gene: TRBD1; abundance: once; v_gene: TRBV28; j_gene: TRBJ1-5
CDR3nt: TGTGCCAGCAGCTTAGACCTTCGGGACATCACAGATACGCAGTATTTT; CDR3aa: CASSLDLRDITDTQYF; d_gene: NA; abundance: NA; v_gene: TRBV7-2; j_gene: TRBJ2-3
CDR3nt: TGTGCCAGCAGGGCAAACCCGAGCGGGAGGAGTACAGATACGCAGTATTTT; CDR3aa: CASRANPSGRSTDTQYF; d_gene: TRBD2; abundance: once; v_gene: TRBV2; j_gene: TRBJ2-3
CDR3nt: TGTGCCAGCAGCCCGGCGATAGGGACTACCCCCACAGATACGCAGTATTTT; CDR3aa: CASSPAIGTTPTDTQYF; d_gene: TRBD2; abundance: NA; v_gene: TRBV11-2; j_gene: TRBJ2-3
CDR3nt: TGTGCCAGCAGCTTGTCAGGGGTTGATGGCTACACCTTC; CDR3aa: CASSLSGVDGYTF; d_gene: NA; abundance: NA; v_gene: TRBV5-6; j_gene: TRBJ1-2
CDR3nt: TGTGCCAGCAGCTTATCCGGGGCTAGCCAAGAGACCCAGTACTTC; CDR3aa: CASSLSGASQETQYF; d_gene: NA; abundance: NA; v_gene: TRBV11-2; j_gene: TRBJ2-5
CDR3nt: TGTGCCAGCAGCTTCCAATACGAGCAGTACTTC; CDR3aa: CASSFQYEQYF; d_gene: NA; abundance: few; v_gene: TRBV11-2; j_gene: TRBJ2-7
CDR3nt: TGCGCCAGCAGCCGGATGGGGCAAGAGACCCAGTACTTC; CDR3aa: CASSRMGQETQYF; d_gene: NA; abundance: NA; v_gene: TRBV5-1; j_gene: TRBJ2-5
CDR3nt: TGTGCCAGCAGCGTAGGTCGGGAGGCGTACAATGAGCAGTTCTTC; CDR3aa: CASSVGREAYNEQFF; d_gene: TRBD2; abundance: NA; v_gene: TRBV9; j_gene: TRBJ2-1
CDR3nt: TGCAGCGTGACTAGCGGGAGTTTTTACGAGCAGTACTTC; CDR3aa: CSVTSGSFYEQYF; d_gene: TRBD2; abundance: NA; v_gene: TRBV29-1; j_gene: TRBJ2-7
CDR3nt: TGTGCCAGCTCACCGTATACAGGGGAGCGGAGGGAAAAACTGTTTTTT; CDR3aa: CASSPYTGERREKLFF; d_gene: TRBD1; abundance: NA; v_gene: TRBV18; j_gene: TRBJ1-4
CDR3nt: TGTGCCAGTAGTATAGGAAGGGGTAGCGGGAGTTCCTACAATGAGCAGTTCTTC; CDR3aa: CASSIGRGSGSSYNEQFF; d_gene: TRBD2; abundance: NA; v_gene: TRBV19; j_gene: TRBJ2-1
CDR3nt: TGTGCCAGCAGCCGGCAGGGAGTGTCTGAAGCTTTCTTT; CDR3aa: CASSRQGVSEAFF; d_gene: NA; abundance: NA; v_gene: TRBV27; j_gene: TRBJ1-1
CDR3nt: TGTGCCTGGAGGGCCCCGGCAGTGAGGACTGAAGCTTTCTTT; CDR3aa: CAWRAPAVRTEAFF; d_gene: NA; abundance: NA; v_gene: TRBV30; j_gene: TRBJ1-1
CDR3nt: TGTGCCACACAGGGCTCCTACGAGCAGTACTTC; CDR3aa: CATQGSYEQYF; d_gene: NA; abundance: NA; v_gene: TRBV21-1; j_gene: TRBJ2-7
CDR3nt: TGTGCCAGCAGCTTGAAGCAGGGGGCGCAGTCCTACGAGCAGTACTTC; CDR3aa: CASSLKQGAQSYEQYF; d_gene: TRBD1; abundance: NA; v_gene: TRBV7-2; j_gene: TRBJ2-7
CDR3nt: TGTGCCAGCAGCCAAGAGTGGGGGGCGGGGGTTCTCGAAAAACTGTTTTTT; CDR3aa: CASSQEWGAGVLEKLFF; d_gene: NA; abundance: NA; v_gene: TRBV4-2; j_gene: TRBJ1-4
CDR3nt: TGTGCCAGCAGCGACAGTGCTACCACAGATACGCAGTATTTT; CDR3aa: CASSDSATTDTQYF; d_gene: NA; abundance: once; v_gene: TRBV9; j_gene: TRBJ2-3
CDR3nt: TGTGCCAGCAGCCTGACAGGGAAGTCACCCCTCCACTTT; CDR3aa: CASSLTGKSPLHF; d_gene: TRBD1; abundance: once; v_gene: TRBV7-2; j_gene: TRBJ1-6